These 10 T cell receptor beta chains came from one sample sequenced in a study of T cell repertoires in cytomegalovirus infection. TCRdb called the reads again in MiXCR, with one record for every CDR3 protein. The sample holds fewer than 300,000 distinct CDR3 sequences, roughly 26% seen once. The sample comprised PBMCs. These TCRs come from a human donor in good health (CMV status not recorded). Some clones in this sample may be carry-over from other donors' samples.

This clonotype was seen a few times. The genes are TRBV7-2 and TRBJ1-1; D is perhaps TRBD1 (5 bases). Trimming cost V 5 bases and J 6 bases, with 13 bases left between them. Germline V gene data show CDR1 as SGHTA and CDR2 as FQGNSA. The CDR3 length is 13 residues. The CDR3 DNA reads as TGTGCCAGCAGCATGCCAGGGATCCCTGAAGCTTTCTTT. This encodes CASSMPGIPEAFF.

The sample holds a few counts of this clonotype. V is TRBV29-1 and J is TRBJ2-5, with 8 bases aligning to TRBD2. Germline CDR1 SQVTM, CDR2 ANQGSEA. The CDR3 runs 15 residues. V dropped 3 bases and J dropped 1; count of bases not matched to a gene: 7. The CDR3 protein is CSVEFLAGTQETQYF. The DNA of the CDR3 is TGCAGCGTTGAGTTCCTAGCGGGTACCCAAGAGACCCAGTACTTC.

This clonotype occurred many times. The CDR3 coding sequence is TGCGCCAGCAGCCGCGGACTAGCGGAGACCGGGGAGCTGTTTTTT. As protein: CASSRGLAETGELFF. This chain joins TRBV4-3 and TRBJ2-2; 10 nucleotides line up with TRBD2. The CDR3 length is 15 residues. The germline CDR1 and CDR2 sequences are LGHNA and YSLEER. Germline trimming cut 4 bases from V and 5 bases from J; bases unmatched to any gene: 4.

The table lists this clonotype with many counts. The CDR3 nucleotides are TGTGCCAGCAGCTCTAACGCGGGTGGAGAGACCCAGTACTTC. As protein: CASSSNAGGETQYF. The rearrangement links TRBV7-2 to TRBJ2-5, with D possibly matching TRBD2 (5 bases). The CDR3 covers 14 residues. Germline V gene sequence: CDR1 SGHTA, CDR2 FQGNSA. The germline V and J ends were trimmed by 4 bases and 4 bases, with 13 bases remaining between them.

Here the CDR3 DNA reads TGTGCCAGCAGCTTAAAGTCCGGACTAGCGGGGGCGTACACAGATACGCAGTATTTT. This encodes CASSLKSGLAGAYTDTQYF. The chain has TRBV7-9 and TRBJ2-3, with TRBD2 identical over 13 bases. The CDR3 has 19 amino acids. Trimming removed 2 bases from V and 2 bases from J; junction bases left unmatched: 10. Germline V CDR1 and CDR2: SEHNR, FQNEAQ (reference sequence).

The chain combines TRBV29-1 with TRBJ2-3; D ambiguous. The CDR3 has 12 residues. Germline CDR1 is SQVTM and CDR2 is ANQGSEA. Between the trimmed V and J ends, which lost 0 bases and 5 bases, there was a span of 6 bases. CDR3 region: CSVEEGGDTQYF. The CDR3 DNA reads TGCAGCGTTGAAGAAGGTGGAGATACGCAGTATTTT.

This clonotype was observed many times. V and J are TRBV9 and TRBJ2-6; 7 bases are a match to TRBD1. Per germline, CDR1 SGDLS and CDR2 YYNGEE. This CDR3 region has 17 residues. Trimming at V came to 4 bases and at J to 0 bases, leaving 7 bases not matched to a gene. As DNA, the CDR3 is TGTGCCAGCAGCACCGTGACAGGGAGCTCTGGGGCCAACGTCCTGACTTTC. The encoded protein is CASSTVTGSSGANVLTF.

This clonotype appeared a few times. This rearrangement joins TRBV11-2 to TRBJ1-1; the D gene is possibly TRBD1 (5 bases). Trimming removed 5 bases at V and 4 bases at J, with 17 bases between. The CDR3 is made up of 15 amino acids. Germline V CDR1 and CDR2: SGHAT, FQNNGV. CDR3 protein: CASSLGGVVATEAFF. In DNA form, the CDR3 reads TGTGCCAGCAGCCTGGGGGGGGTTGTCGCCACTGAAGCTTTCTTT.

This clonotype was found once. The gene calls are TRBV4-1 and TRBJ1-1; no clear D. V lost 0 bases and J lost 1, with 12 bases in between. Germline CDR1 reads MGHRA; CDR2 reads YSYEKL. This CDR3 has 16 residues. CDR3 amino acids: CASSQDRTTANTEAFF. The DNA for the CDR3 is TGCGCCAGCAGCCAAGATCGAACGACCGCGAACACTGAAGCTTTCTTT.

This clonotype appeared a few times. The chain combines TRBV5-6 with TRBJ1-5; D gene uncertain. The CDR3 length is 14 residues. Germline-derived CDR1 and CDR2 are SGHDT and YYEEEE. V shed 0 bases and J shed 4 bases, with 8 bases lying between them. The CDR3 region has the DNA TGTGCCAGCAGCTTGGCCAGGACTAATCAGCCCCAGCATTTT. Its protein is CASSLARTNQPQHF. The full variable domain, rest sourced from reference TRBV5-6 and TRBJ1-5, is DAGVTQSPTHLIKTRGQQVTLRCSPKSGHDTVSWYQQALGQGPQFIFQYYEEEERQRGNFPDRFSGHQFPNYSSELNVNALLLGDSALYLCASSLARTNQPQHFGDGTRLSIL.